One and the same sample provided the 19 T cell receptor beta chains below, sequenced in a study of blood T cell repertoires in COVID-19. Profiled with immunoSEQ multiplex PCR; TCRdb holds only in-frame clones, not every one. Of about 85,000 clones detected, more than 65% appear once; the ten largest clones hold 11%. What was sequenced was peripheral blood. These receptors were taken from a man between 65 and 80 years old with acute or convalescent COVID-19.

There are a few counts of this clone. J is TRBJ2-2 and V is TRBV7-7; the D gene is possibly TRBD2 (6 bases). CDR3 length: 15 amino acids. CDR1 is SSHAT and CDR2 is FNYEAQ in the germline V gene (reference sequence). The ends were cut back, 8 bases at V and 3 bases at J, with 16 bases in the middle. The CDR3 DNA is TGTGCCAGCGGGAAGGCGGGATCTCACACCGGGGAGCTGTTTTTT. It encodes CASGKAGSHTGELFF.

The J gene is TRBJ2-3, the V gene TRBV5-1; a possible D gene is TRBD2 (5 bases). CDR3 length equals 14 residues. The V gene lost 4 bases and the J gene lost 1 base, with 10 bases spanning the gap. The germline V gene encodes CDR1 SGHRS and CDR2 YFSETQ. Here the CDR3 reads CASSQAGGTDTQYF. Here the CDR3 DNA reads TGCGCCAGCAGCCAGGCCGGGGGCACAGATACGCAGTATTTT.

The chain has TRBV20-1 and TRBJ1-6; D gene unclear. There are 15 residues in the CDR3. The V gene's germline CDR1 is DFQATT and CDR2 SNEGSKA (reference sequence). V lost 3 bases, J lost 0 bases, and 9 bases lay in between. The CDR3 here is CSASQESSYNSPLHF. CDR3 nucleotides: TGCAGTGCTAGTCAAGAGAGCTCCTATAATTCACCCCTCCACTTT.

The V and J genes are TRBV11-2 and TRBJ2-3; D is unclear. The CDR3 sequence is 14 residues long. Germline CDR1 reads SGHAT; CDR2 reads FQNNGV. V shed 4 bases and J shed 1 base, with 9 bases lying between them. The CDR3 loop is CASSSPRGTDTQYF. The CDR3, as DNA: TGTGCCAGCAGCTCTCCCCGAGGCACAGATACGCAGTATTTT. Based on the CDR3 plus reference TRBV11-2 and TRBJ2-3, the full variable domain is EAGVAQSPRYKIIEKRQSVAFWCNPISGHATLYWYQQILGQGPKLLIQFQNNGVVDDSQLPKDRFSAERLKGVDSTLKIQPAKLEDSAVYLCASSSPRGTDTQYFGPGTRLTVL.

V is TRBV9 and J is TRBJ2-2; D is ambiguous. This CDR3 region has 15 residues. Germline CDR1 is SGDLS and CDR2 is YYNGEE. The ends were cut back, 3 bases at V and 2 bases at J, with 11 bases in the middle. The CDR3 sequence: CASSAQALNTGELFF. CDR3 bases: TGTGCCAGCAGCGCCCAAGCCTTAAACACCGGGGAGCTGTTTTTT.

The V gene is TRBV7-9, the J gene TRBJ1-1, with D uncertain. Germline CDR1 and CDR2: SEHNR and FQNEAQ (reference sequence). Trimming removed 10 bases at V and 0 bases at J, with 12 bases between. The CDR3 contains 13 residues. The CDR3 nucleotides are TGTGCCACCGGTTTAGAGATGAACACTGAAGCTTTCTTT. Amino acids: CATGLEMNTEAFF.

This clone was picked up a small number of times. The CDR3 DNA sequence: TGTGCCAGCAGCGCCCCCAGGACAGGACTCGAGCAGTACTTC. Amino acids: CASSAPRTGLEQYF. J is TRBJ2-7 and V is TRBV7-9; 7 bases line up with TRBD1. CDR1 is SEHNR and CDR2 is FQNEAQ in the germline V gene (reference sequence). V shed 5 bases, J shed 6 bases, and the junction held 10 bases outside the gene matches. The CDR3 is made up of 14 amino acids.

This clone was detected only once. The chain has TRBV2 and TRBJ2-1, with TRBD1 matching over 10 bases. The CDR3 is 13 residues long. Germline loops: CDR1 SNHLY, CDR2 FYNNEI. With V trimmed by 8 bases and J by 9 bases, 7 bases remained unmatched. CDR3 DNA: TGTGCCAGCGGAAGACAGGGGGCCGGTGAGCAGTTCTTC. It codes for CASGRQGAGEQFF.

This clone was seen a few times. The gene calls are TRBV20-1 and TRBJ2-7; 9 nucleotides align to TRBD2. Unmatched junction bases numbered 7, after V lost 3 bases and J lost 7 bases. The CDR3 totals 13 residues. Germline-derived CDR1 and CDR2 are DFQATT and SNEGSKA (reference sequence). The CDR3 spells CSASHSGGREQYV. CDR3 DNA: TGCAGTGCTAGTCACAGCGGGGGGCGGGAGCAGTACGTC.

The V and J genes are TRBV11-3 and TRBJ1-5; D ambiguous. Trimming left V 6 bases short and J 4 bases short, with 19 bases between. CDR1 and CDR2 (germline): SGHNT, YENEEA. The CDR3 is 16 residues long. CDR3 region: CASSPGSGLRNQPQHF. For the CDR3, the DNA is TGTGCCAGCAGTCCCGGGTCGGGGTTAAGGAATCAGCCCCAGCATTTT.

The chain couples TRBV6-5 to TRBJ2-1; TRBD2 agrees at 10 bases. V shed 6 bases, J shed 6 bases, and the junction held 8 bases outside the gene matches. CDR1 and CDR2 from the germline V gene are MNHEY and SVGAGI. This CDR3 has 15 amino acids. The CDR3 nucleotides are TGTGCCAGCAGCCCCACGGTAGCGGGGGGCAATGAGCAGTTCTTC. Its translation is CASSPTVAGGNEQFF.

This clone showed up just once. The V gene is TRBV5-4, the J gene TRBJ2-5, with D perhaps TRBD2 (7 bases). This CDR3 region has 15 residues. CDR1 and CDR2 (germline): SGHNT, YYREEE (reference sequence). The V and J ends lost 4 bases and 5 bases respectively, with 18 bases between them. The CDR3 is CASSPQGRGMETQYF. CDR3 DNA sequence: TGTGCCAGCAGCCCCCAGGGGCGGGGGATGGAGACCCAGTACTTC.

V is TRBV6-5 and J is TRBJ1-2, with a possible D match to TRBD1 (5 bases). CDR1 and CDR2 (germline): MNHEY, SVGAGI. The CDR3 consists of 13 residues. Trimming shortened V by 6 bases and J by 5 bases, and 13 bases separated the two germline ends. CDR3 sequence (DNA): TGTGCCAGCAGCGGGGGACGGCAATATGGCTACACCTTC. It specifies CASSGGRQYGYTF.

A single count supports this clone. The rearrangement uses TRBV2 and TRBJ2-5; D is unresolved. The CDR3 covers 14 residues. The germline gives CDR1 SNHLY, CDR2 FYNNEI. V dropped 5 bases and J dropped 1 base, with 11 bases sitting between them. The DNA for the CDR3 is TGTGCCAGCAGTTTTCAGGCACCCCAAGAGACCCAGTACTTC. Translated, it gives CASSFQAPQETQYF.

This chain connects TRBV15 to TRBJ2-3; possibly TRBD2 for D (7 bases). V gave up 3 bases and J gave up 0 bases, with 22 bases separating them. Germline loops: CDR1 LNHNV, CDR2 YYDKDF (reference sequence). The CDR3 runs to 19 residues. CDR3 residues: CATSSGLGGPGGSTDTQYF. CDR3 in DNA: TGTGCCACCAGCAGCGGTCTCGGGGGGCCGGGGGGTAGCACAGATACGCAGTATTTT.

The V call is TRBV11-2, the J call TRBJ1-6, with D possibly being TRBD1 (5 bases). Germline V gives CDR1 SGHAT, CDR2 FQNNGV. The CDR3 is made up of 13 amino acids. Between the trimmed V and J ends, which lost 3 bases and 7 bases, there was a span of 7 bases. The CDR3 DNA follows: TGTGCCAGCAGCTTCGGGGGGAATTCACCCCTCCACTTT. Amino acid sequence: CASSFGGNSPLHF.

The rearrangement links TRBV5-1 to TRBJ1-2, with 8 bases that match TRBD1. The CDR3 extends over 14 amino acids. Trimming at V came to 4 bases and at J to 5 bases, leaving 7 bases not matched to a gene. Germline V CDR1 and CDR2: SGHRS, YFSETQ. The CDR3 region is CASSPGTGNYGYTF. The CDR3 DNA sequence: TGCGCCAGCAGCCCCGGGACAGGCAATTATGGCTACACCTTC.

The chain is built from TRBV5-6 and TRBJ2-6; D is unclear. CDR3 length: 16 amino acids. Germline V CDR1 and CDR2: SGHDT, YYEEEE. Deletions cut 0 bases from V and 0 bases from J, with 7 bases between. Here the CDR3 DNA reads TGTGCCAGCAGCTTGGGACTTATCTCTGGGGCCAACGTCCTGACTTTC. Protein sequence: CASSLGLISGANVLTF.

This sequence joins TRBV6-1 and TRBJ2-1; TRBD1 matches at 8 bases. The CDR3 sequence is 16 residues long. Losses at the gene ends were 3 bases for V and 2 bases for J; bases not matched to a gene: 6. Germline V gives CDR1 MNHNS, CDR2 SASEGT. CDR3 in amino acids: CASSDVTGGPYNEQFF. CDR3 nucleotide sequence: TGTGCCAGCAGTGATGTTACAGGGGGACCCTACAATGAGCAGTTCTTC.